The source of this TCR beta chain is a study of T cell changes during pregnancy in multiple sclerosis. Sequencing was performed with immunoSEQ multiplex PCR; in TCRdb, only in-frame clones are kept and a portion is missing. The table includes 65,000 to 95,000 clones, approximately 90% detected once. Looked up from germline, CDR1 is GTSNPN and CDR2 is SVGIG (reference sequence). The V and J ends lost 1 base and 6 bases respectively, with 15 bases between them. CDR3 size: 14 residues. The sample consisted of peripheral blood, taken before pregnancy. The sequence was collected from a female donor with multiple sclerosis, enrolled in a pregnancy study. The chain couples TRBV30 to TRBJ1-2; D uncertain. CDR3 loop: CAWSGTFNQDGYTF. The CDR3 nucleotides read TGTGCCTGGAGTGGAACGTTCAACCAGGATGGCTACACCTTC.